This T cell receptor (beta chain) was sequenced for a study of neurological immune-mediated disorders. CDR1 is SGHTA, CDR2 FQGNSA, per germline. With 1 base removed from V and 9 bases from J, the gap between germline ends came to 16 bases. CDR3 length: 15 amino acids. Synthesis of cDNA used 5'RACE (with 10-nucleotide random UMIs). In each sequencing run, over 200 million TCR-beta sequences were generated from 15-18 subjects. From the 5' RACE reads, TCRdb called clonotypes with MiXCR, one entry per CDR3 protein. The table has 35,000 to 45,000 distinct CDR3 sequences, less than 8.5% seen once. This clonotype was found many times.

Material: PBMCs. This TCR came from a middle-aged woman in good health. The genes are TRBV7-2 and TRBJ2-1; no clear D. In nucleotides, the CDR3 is TGTGCCAGCAGCTTAGATGTGGCTAGAAGTACTGAGCAGTTCTTC. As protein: CASSLDVARSTEQFF.